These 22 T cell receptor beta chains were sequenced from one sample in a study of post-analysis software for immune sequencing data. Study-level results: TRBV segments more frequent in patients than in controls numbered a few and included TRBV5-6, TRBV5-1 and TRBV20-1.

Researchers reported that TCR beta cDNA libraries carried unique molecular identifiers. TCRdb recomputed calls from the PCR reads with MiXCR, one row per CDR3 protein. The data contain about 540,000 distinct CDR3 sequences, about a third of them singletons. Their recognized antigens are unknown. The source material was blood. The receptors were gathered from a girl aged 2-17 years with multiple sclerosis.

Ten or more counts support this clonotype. The DNA for the CDR3 is TGTGCCAGCAGCCTGACTTATACCTACGAGCAGTACTTC. This encodes CASSLTYTYEQYF. This rearrangement joins TRBV2 to TRBJ2-7; D uncertain. The CDR3 length is 13 residues. Trimming removed 6 bases at V and 2 bases at J, with 11 bases between. Germline CDR1 is SNHLY and CDR2 is FYNNEI.

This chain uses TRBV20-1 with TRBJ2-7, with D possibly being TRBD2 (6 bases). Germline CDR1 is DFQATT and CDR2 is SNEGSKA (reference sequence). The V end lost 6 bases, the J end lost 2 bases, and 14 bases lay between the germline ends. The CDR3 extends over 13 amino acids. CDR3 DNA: TGCAGTGCGGGGGAGGCGGGCACCTACGAGCAGTACTTC. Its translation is CSAGEAGTYEQYF.

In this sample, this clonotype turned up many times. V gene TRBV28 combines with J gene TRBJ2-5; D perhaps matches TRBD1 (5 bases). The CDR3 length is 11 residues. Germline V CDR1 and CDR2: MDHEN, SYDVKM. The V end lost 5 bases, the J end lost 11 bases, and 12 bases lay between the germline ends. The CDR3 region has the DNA TGTGCCAGCAGTCAACGACAGCGACAGTACTTC. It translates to CASSQRQRQYF.

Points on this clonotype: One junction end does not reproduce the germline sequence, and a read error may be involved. CDR3 residues: CTSSLTGDGYTF. The CDR3 DNA follows: TGCACCAGCAGCTTGACAGGGGATGGCTACACCTTC. The gene calls are TRBV5-1 and TRBJ1-2; 8 bases map to TRBD1. The CDR3 runs to 12 residues. Germline V gives CDR1 SGHRS, CDR2 YFSETQ.

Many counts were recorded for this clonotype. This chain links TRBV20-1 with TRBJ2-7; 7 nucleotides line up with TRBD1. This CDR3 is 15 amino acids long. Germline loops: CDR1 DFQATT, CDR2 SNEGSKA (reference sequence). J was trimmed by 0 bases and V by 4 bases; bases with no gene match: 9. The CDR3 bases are TGCAGTGCTACCCGGAGGTCAGGGGGCTCCTACGAGCAGTACTTC. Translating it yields CSATRRSGGSYEQYF.

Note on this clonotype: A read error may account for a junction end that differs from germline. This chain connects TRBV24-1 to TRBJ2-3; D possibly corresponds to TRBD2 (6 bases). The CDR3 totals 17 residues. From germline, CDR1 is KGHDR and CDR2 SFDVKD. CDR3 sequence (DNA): TGTGCCACTAGTGATAAACCGGTAGGGACTCTCACAGATACGCAGTATTTT. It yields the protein CATSDKPVGTLTDTQYF.

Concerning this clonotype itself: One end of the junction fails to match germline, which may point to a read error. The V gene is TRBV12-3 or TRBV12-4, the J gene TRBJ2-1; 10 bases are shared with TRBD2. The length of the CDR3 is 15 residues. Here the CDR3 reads CASTLAGGPQNEQFF. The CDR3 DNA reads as TGTGCCAGCACTTTAGCGGGGGGCCCCCAAAATGAGCAGTTCTTC.

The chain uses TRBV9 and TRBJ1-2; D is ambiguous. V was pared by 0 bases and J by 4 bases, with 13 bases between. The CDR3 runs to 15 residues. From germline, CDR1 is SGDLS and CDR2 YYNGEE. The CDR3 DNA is TGTGCCAGCAGCGTAGCCCCCAGGCCCACCTATGGCTACACCTTC. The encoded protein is CASSVAPRPTYGYTF. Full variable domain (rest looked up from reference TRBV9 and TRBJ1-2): DSGVTQTPKHLITATGQRVTLRCSPRSGDLSVYWYQQSLDQGLQFLIQYYNGEERAKGNILERFSAQQFPDLHSELNLSSLELGDSALYFCASSVAPRPTYGYTFGSGTRLTVV.

The CDR3 sequence is CASSNRDGQPQHF. The DNA of the CDR3 is TGTGCCAGCAGTAATAGGGACGGTCAGCCCCAGCATTTT. This rearrangement joins TRBV6-1 to TRBJ1-5; tentative D call: TRBD1 (5 bases). CDR1 is MNHNS, CDR2 SASEGT, per germline. Trimming cost V 5 bases and J 6 bases, with 11 bases left between them. This CDR3 has 13 residues.

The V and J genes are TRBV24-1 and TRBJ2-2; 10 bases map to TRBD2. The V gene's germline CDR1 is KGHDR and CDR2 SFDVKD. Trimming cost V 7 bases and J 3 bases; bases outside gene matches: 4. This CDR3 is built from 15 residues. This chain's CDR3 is CATSLAGEHTGELFF. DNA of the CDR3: TGTGCCACCAGCCTAGCGGGGGAGCACACCGGGGAGCTGTTTTTT.

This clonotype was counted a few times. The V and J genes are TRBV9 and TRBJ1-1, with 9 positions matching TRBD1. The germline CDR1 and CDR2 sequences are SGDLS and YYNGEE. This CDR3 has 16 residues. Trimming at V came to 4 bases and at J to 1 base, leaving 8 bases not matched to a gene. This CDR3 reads CASSQTGGHTNTEAFF. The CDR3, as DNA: TGTGCCAGCAGCCAAACAGGGGGCCACACGAACACTGAAGCTTTCTTT. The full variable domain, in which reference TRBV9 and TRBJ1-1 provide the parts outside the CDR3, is DSGVTQTPKHLITATGQRVTLRCSPRSGDLSVYWYQQSLDQGLQFLIQYYNGEERAKGNILERFSAQQFPDLHSELNLSSLELGDSALYFCASSQTGGHTNTEAFFGQGTRLTVV.

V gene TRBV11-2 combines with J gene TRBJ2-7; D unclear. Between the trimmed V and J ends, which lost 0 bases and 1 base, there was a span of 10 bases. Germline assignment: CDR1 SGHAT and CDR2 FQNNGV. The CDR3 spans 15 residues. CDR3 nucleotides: TGTGCCAGCAGCTTAGAGGGATGGGATTCCTACGAGCAGTACTTC. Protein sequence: CASSLEGWDSYEQYF. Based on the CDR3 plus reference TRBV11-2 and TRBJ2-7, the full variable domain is EAGVAQSPRYKIIEKRQSVAFWCNPISGHATLYWYQQILGQGPKLLIQFQNNGVVDDSQLPKDRFSAERLKGVDSTLKIQPAKLEDSAVYLCASSLEGWDSYEQYFGPGTRLTVT.

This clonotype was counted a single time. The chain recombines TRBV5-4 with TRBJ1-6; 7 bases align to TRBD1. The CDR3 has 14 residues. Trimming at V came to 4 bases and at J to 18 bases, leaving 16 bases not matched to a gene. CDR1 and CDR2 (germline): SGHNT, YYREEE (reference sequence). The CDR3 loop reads CASSVHSGSRDSHF. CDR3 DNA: TGTGCCAGCAGCGTGCATTCCGGGAGCAGGGACAGCCACTTT. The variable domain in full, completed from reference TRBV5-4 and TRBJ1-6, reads ETGVTQSPTHLIKTRGQQVTLRCSSQSGHNTVSWYQQALGQGPQFIFQYYREEENGRGNFPPRFSGLQFPNYSSELNVNALELDDSALYLCASSVHSGSRDSHFGNGTRLTVT.

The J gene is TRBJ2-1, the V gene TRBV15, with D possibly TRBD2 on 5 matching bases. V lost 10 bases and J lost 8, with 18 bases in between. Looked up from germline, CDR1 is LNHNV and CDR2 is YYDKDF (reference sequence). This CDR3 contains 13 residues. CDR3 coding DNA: TGTGCCAACCAACTAGGAGGTCACGATGAGCAGTTCTTC. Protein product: CANQLGGHDEQFF. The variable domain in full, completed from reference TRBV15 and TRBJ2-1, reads DAMVIQNPRYQVTQFGKPVTLSCSQTLNHNVMYWYQQKSSQAPKLLFHYYDKDFNNEADTPDNFQSRRPNTSFCFLDIRSPGLGDTAMYLCANQLGGHDEQFFGPGTRLTVL.

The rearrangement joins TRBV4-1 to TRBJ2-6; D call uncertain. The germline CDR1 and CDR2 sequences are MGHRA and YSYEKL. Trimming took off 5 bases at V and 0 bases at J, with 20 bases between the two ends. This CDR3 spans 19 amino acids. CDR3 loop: CASSERKGSSFSGANVLTF. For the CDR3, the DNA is TGCGCCAGCAGCGAAAGAAAGGGTAGTTCTTTCTCTGGGGCCAACGTCCTGACTTTC.

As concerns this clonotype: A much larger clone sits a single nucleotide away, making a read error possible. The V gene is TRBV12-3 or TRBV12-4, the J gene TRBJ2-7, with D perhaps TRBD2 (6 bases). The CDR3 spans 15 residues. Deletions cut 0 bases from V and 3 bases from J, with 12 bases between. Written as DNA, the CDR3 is TGTGCCAGCAGTTTAGCCGATCCGGGAGTCTACGAGCAGTACTTC. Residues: CASSLADPGVYEQYF.

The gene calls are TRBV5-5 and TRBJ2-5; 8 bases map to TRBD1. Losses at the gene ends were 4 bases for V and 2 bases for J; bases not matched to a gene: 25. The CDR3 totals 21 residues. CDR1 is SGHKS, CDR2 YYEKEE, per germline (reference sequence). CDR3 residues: CASSPIRADRGRWDEQETQYF. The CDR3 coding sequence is TGTGCCAGCAGCCCAATAAGAGCCGACAGGGGCCGATGGGATGAGCAAGAGACCCAGTACTTC.

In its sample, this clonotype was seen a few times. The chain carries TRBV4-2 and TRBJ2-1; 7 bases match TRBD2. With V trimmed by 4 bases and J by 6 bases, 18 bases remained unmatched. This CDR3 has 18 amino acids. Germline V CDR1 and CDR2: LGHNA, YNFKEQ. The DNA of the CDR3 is TGTGCCAGCAGCCGCGAGAGGGGCGGGGGAGTCCGGCTCAATGAGCAGTTCTTC. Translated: CASSRERGGGVRLNEQFF.

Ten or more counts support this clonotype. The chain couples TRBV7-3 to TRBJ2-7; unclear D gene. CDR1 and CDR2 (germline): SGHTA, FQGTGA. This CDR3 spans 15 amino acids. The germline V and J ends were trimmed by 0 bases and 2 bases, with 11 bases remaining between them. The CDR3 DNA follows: TGTGCCAGCAGCTTAACGGGCCAGGCCCCCTACGAGCAGTACTTC. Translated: CASSLTGQAPYEQYF.

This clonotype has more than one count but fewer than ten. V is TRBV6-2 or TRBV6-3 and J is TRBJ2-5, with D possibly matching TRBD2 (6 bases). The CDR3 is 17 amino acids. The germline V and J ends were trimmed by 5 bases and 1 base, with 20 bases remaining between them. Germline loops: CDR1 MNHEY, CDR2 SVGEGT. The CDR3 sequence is CASSHPWWAGTQETQYF. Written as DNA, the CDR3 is TGTGCCAGCAGTCACCCTTGGTGGGCGGGAACCCAAGAGACCCAGTACTTC.

The CDR3 region is CSAREGAQAGEQYF. As DNA, the CDR3 is TGCAGTGCTAGAGAAGGGGCGCAAGCGGGCGAGCAGTACTTC. The chain uses TRBV20-1 and TRBJ2-7; tentatively, D is TRBD2 (6 bases). Germline lookup yields CDR1 DFQATT and CDR2 SNEGSKA (reference sequence). CDR3 size: 14 residues. V was clipped by 0 bases and J by 6 bases, with 15 bases between them.

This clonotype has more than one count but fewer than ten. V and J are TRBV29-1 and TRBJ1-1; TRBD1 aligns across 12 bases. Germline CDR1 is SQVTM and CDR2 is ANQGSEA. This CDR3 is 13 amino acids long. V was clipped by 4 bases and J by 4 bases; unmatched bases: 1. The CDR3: CSVGDRGLTEAFF. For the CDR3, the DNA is TGCAGCGTTGGGGACAGGGGGCTCACTGAAGCTTTCTTT.